This TCR beta chain was recovered during a study of T-cell memory formation after mild COVID-19. TCRdb passed the 5' RACE reads through MiXCR, listing each CDR3 protein once. The table shows some 450,000 distinct CDR3 sequences, with about a sixth occurring only once. The germline gives CDR1 MNHEY, CDR2 SVGEGT. Deletions cut 7 bases from V and 0 bases from J, with 12 bases between. This CDR3 spans 14 amino acids. This clonotype originated in a man aged 18-30 years who had mild COVID-19 (a few samples of this study predate the infection). Cell type and time point are not known. The J gene is TRBJ1-1, the V gene TRBV6-2 or TRBV6-3, with D hard to call. The sequenced sample was PBMCs or a T cell subset sorted from them (not recorded which). The CDR3 sequence is CASTERDLNTEAFF. In DNA form, the CDR3 reads TGTGCCAGCACCGAGAGAGATCTGAACACTGAAGCTTTCTTT.